Following are 18 T cell receptor beta chains from one sample sequenced in a study of T cells in Graves' hyperthyroidism and ophthalmopathy (dated by TCRdb to the late 2010s). Receptor amplification or capture employed multiplex PCR. Sequenced using an Illumina HiSeq 2000. TCR beta CDR3 regions were amplified from RNA transcripts. For the first round of RT-PCR on the TCR CDR3, the HTBI primer set was used together with the Qiagen OneStep RT-PCR kit. TCRdb reprocessing: public reads trimmed at Q25 with fastp, clones called with MiXCR, in-frame beta chains kept. Records with the same CDR3 protein are collapsed into one entry carrying the most frequent genes and DNA. In this sample the table shows about 300,000 distinct CDR3 sequences, less than 20% of which occur a single time. Under 40% of the sample is held by the ten biggest clonotypes. Material: blood. These receptors were taken from a man aged 50 or older with Graves' ophthalmopathy.

This clonotype was seen a few times. This chain uses TRBV7-3 with TRBJ2-3; D is ambiguous. V was cut by 2 bases and J by 4 bases, with 7 bases left in between. The germline gives CDR1 SGHTA, CDR2 FQGTGA. The CDR3 is made up of 13 amino acids. The CDR3 nucleotides are TGTGCCAGCAGCTTATTCACCGCAGATACGCAGTATTTT. It yields the protein CASSLFTADTQYF.

V gene TRBV12-3 or TRBV12-4 combines with J gene TRBJ2-1; 14 bases are shared with TRBD2. CDR3 length: 16 amino acids. With V trimmed by 3 bases and J by 9 bases, 7 bases remained unmatched. The CDR3 sequence: CASSFATSGRALEQFF. CDR3 coding DNA: TGTGCCAGCAGTTTTGCGACTAGCGGGAGGGCCCTTGAGCAGTTCTTC.

Details on this clonotype: A single base separates this from a much larger clone, so it may be a read error. The chain has TRBV20-1 and TRBJ2-3; 7 bases are shared with TRBD2. Germline lookup yields CDR1 DFQATT and CDR2 SNEGSKA (reference sequence). This CDR3 has 16 residues. CDR3 sequence reads: CSAPFGLAALTDTRYF. The CDR3 DNA is TGCAGTGCCCCTTTTGGGCTAGCGGCCCTCACAGATACGCGGTATTTT.

The gene calls are TRBV11-2 and TRBJ2-5; D is possibly TRBD2 (6 bases). The germline V gene has CDR1 SGHAT and CDR2 FQNNGV. Trimming removed 4 bases from V and 12 bases from J, with 15 bases in between. This CDR3 contains 12 residues. The CDR3 sequence is CASSWRDQREYF. CDR3 in DNA: TGTGCCAGCAGCTGGAGGGACCAGCGGGAGTACTTC.

The chain employs TRBV28 and TRBJ1-5, with D uncertain. Trimming stripped 4 bases from V and 2 bases from J, with 9 bases between. CDR3 length: 14 amino acids. Germline values: CDR1 MDHEN, CDR2 SYDVKM. The CDR3 sequence is CASSSLYGNQPQHF. The CDR3, as DNA: TGTGCCAGCAGTTCGCTATATGGCAATCAGCCCCAGCATTTT.

This clonotype was counted only a few times. The genes are TRBV20-1 and TRBJ2-5, with D perhaps matching TRBD2 (6 bases). This CDR3 contains 13 residues. Germline CDR1 reads DFQATT; CDR2 reads SNEGSKA (reference sequence). Trimming cost V 5 bases and J 1 base, with 11 bases left between them. In DNA form, the CDR3 reads TGCAGTGCTCCGGGACTCACCCAAGAGACCCAGTACTTC. Translated, it gives CSAPGLTQETQYF.

This clonotype occurred a few times. This sequence joins TRBV28 and TRBJ1-2; D is unclear. CDR3 length equals 12 residues. Trimming removed 5 bases at V and 4 bases at J, with 8 bases between. Looked up from germline, CDR1 is MDHEN and CDR2 is SYDVKM. CDR3 sequence reads: CASSTQFYGYTF. The CDR3 coding sequence is TGTGCCAGCAGTACACAATTCTATGGCTACACCTTC.

This clonotype was observed a few times. The rearrangement uses TRBV6-5 and TRBJ2-1, with 7 positions matching TRBD2. The CDR3 sequence is 17 residues long. With 0 bases clipped from V and 4 bases from J, the junction kept 9 bases outside the gene matches. Germline V CDR1 and CDR2: MNHEY, SVGAGI. CDR3 sequence: CASSYSFAGERYNEQFF. Written as DNA, the CDR3 is TGTGCCAGCAGTTACTCGTTCGCGGGAGAGAGGTACAATGAGCAGTTCTTC.

The J gene is TRBJ1-2, the V gene TRBV20-1; the D gene is possibly TRBD1 (6 bases). This CDR3 region has 14 residues. The V gene's germline CDR1 is DFQATT and CDR2 SNEGSKA (reference sequence). V lost 0 bases, J lost 6 bases, and 14 bases lay in between. The CDR3 protein is CSARDGGARNGYTF. The CDR3 DNA is TGCAGTGCTAGAGATGGGGGGGCGCGTAATGGCTACACCTTC.

This clonotype was seen repeatedly, ten times or more. The chain uses TRBV14 and TRBJ2-3; possibly TRBD2 for D (5 bases). This CDR3 is built from 14 residues. The V and J ends lost 5 bases and 3 bases respectively, with 12 bases between them. Germline V lookup: CDR1 SGHDN, CDR2 FVKESK. The CDR3 here is CASSRNWRTDTQYF. The CDR3 DNA reads TGTGCCAGCAGCAGGAACTGGAGGACAGATACGCAGTATTTT.

This clonotype was observed at least ten times. The chain links TRBV7-8 to TRBJ2-5; 11 bases are shared with TRBD2. There are 18 residues in the CDR3. CDR1 is SGHVS, CDR2 FQNEAQ, per germline. V gave up 3 bases and J gave up 2 bases; unmatched junction bases: 11. CDR3 sequence: CASSLPGTSGRQQETQYF. Here the CDR3 DNA reads TGTGCCAGCAGCTTGCCAGGGACTAGCGGTAGACAACAAGAGACCCAGTACTTC. The variable domain in full, completed from reference TRBV7-8 and TRBJ2-5, reads GAGVSQSPRYKVAKRGQDVALRCDPISGHVSLFWYQQALGQGPEFLTYFQNEAQLDKSGLPSDRFFAERPEGSVSTLKIQRTQQEDSAVYLCASSLPGTSGRQQETQYFGPGTRLLVL.

The chain employs TRBV25-1 and TRBJ2-2, with D possibly matching TRBD2 (5 bases). CDR3 length: 14 amino acids. Trimming removed 8 bases at V and 1 base at J, with 11 bases between. CDR1 and CDR2 from the germline V gene are MGHDK and SYGVNS. CDR3 protein: CASQASRNTGELFF. In DNA form, the CDR3 reads TGTGCCAGCCAGGCTAGCCGGAACACCGGGGAGCTGTTTTTT.

This clonotype was counted at least ten times. The V call is TRBV20-1, the J call TRBJ1-4, with 7 bases matching TRBD1. From germline, CDR1 is DFQATT and CDR2 SNEGSKA (reference sequence). The CDR3 has 13 amino acids. V gave up 5 bases and J gave up 5 bases; unmatched junction bases: 5. In DNA form, the CDR3 reads TGCAGTGCTCCGGGACAGAAGAATGAAAAACTGTTTTTT. Residues: CSAPGQKNEKLFF.

Note on this clonotype: A much larger clone lies one base from this, so it may be a read error. The chain carries TRBV18 and TRBJ1-1; D call uncertain. V shed 3 bases and J shed 4 bases, with 18 bases lying between them. Looked up from germline, CDR1 is KGHSH and CDR2 is LQKENI. The CDR3 sequence is 16 residues long. The CDR3 DNA reads as TGTGCCAGCTCACCTCGTGCGGGAACTATGAGCACTGAAGCTTTCTTT. It specifies CASSPRAGTMSTEAFF.

This clonotype was recorded at least ten times. The chain couples TRBV5-1 to TRBJ2-1; 7 nucleotides line up with TRBD2. Trimming removed 3 bases from V and 1 base from J; junction bases left unmatched: 7. The CDR3 loop spans 16 amino acids. Germline V gene data show CDR1 as SGHRS and CDR2 as YFSETQ. The CDR3 sequence is CASSSRGRGSYNEQFF. As DNA, the CDR3 is TGCGCCAGCAGCTCGCGGGGGAGAGGTTCCTACAATGAGCAGTTCTTC.

Ten or more counts support this clonotype. This sequence joins TRBV5-1 and TRBJ1-2; TRBD1 matches 8 bases. This CDR3 spans 12 amino acids. V gave up 0 bases and J gave up 8 bases; unmatched junction bases: 0. CDR1 SGHRS and CDR2 YFSETQ come from the germline V gene. CDR3 nucleotide sequence: TGCGCCAGCAGCTTGGCAGGGGGCGGCTACACCTTC. This translates into CASSLAGGGYTF.

There are many counts of this clonotype. V gene TRBV5-6 combines with J gene TRBJ2-7, with D perhaps matching TRBD1 (6 bases). The germline V and J ends were trimmed by 2 bases and 4 bases, with 10 bases remaining between them. Germline V CDR1 and CDR2: SGHDT, YYEEEE. This CDR3 is 13 amino acids long. CDR3 in DNA: TGTGCCAGCAGCTTTGGGACACGATACGAGCAGTACTTC. This codes for CASSFGTRYEQYF.

This clonotype was seen repeatedly, ten times or more. This chain joins TRBV5-1 and TRBJ1-1, with D hard to call. Germline V gives CDR1 SGHRS, CDR2 YFSETQ. Trimming stripped 2 bases from V and 2 bases from J, with 4 bases between. The CDR3 loop spans 12 amino acids. Here the CDR3 reads CASSFGNTEAFF. CDR3 nucleotides: TGCGCCAGCAGCTTTGGAAACACTGAAGCTTTCTTT.